This T cell receptor (beta chain) was documented in a study of OX40 agonist ivuxolimab in advanced cancers. V lost 6 bases to trimming and J lost 9 bases, with 15 bases between them. This CDR3 spans 13 amino acids. Germline lookup yields CDR1 MNHNY and CDR2 SVGAGI (reference sequence). Using immunoSEQ multiplex PCR, the repertoire was profiled, and TCRdb retains in-frame clones only, with some absent. This sample yields around 40,000 clones, of which roughly four fifths are seen a single time; more than 2% belongs to the top ten. The clonotype originates from an adult with an advanced solid tumor such as melanoma, head and neck, liver or kidney cancer. The source was CD4+ or CD8+ T cells sorted from blood, collected in a trial of the OX40 agonist ivuxolimab. The V and J genes are TRBV6-6 and TRBJ1-5; the D is unclear. CDR3 sequence reads: CASSPGLVRPQHF. The CDR3 nucleotides are TGTGCCAGCAGCCCCGGGCTGGTCAGGCCCCAGCATTTT.